The source of this TCR beta chain is a study of T-cell reconstitution after alpha-beta-depleted transplantation in children. The germline CDR1 and CDR2 sequences are KGHDR and SFDVKD. The V segment lost 4 bases and the J segment 5 bases; nucleotides outside the gene matches: 10. The CDR3 contains 15 residues. Study-level results: Approximately two months post-transplant, alpha-beta T cells reportedly originated from several hundred expanded graft clones. Newly generated T cells supplied most T-cell counts and diversity one year post-transplant.

Molecular barcoding with unique molecular identifiers was used for the TCRbeta library. TCRdb reprocessed the PCR reads via MiXCR and lists one record per CDR3 protein. The table shows some 440,000 distinct CDR3 sequences, with under 20% occurring only once. This clonotype was observed many times. Its target is not known. This sequence joins TRBV24-1 and TRBJ2-7; the match to TRBD1 covers 7 bases. The receptor comes from a boy under two years old who had a stem cell transplant for Wiskott-Aldrich syndrome, so the T cells may come from the graft donor. The sample here was PBMCs, mostly from graft donor cells, taken 360 days after TCRalphabeta/CD19-depleted stem cell transplant. CDR3 coding DNA: TGTGCCACCAGTGACCGGGGACAGAGAGGGAACGAGCAGTACTTC. Translation gives CATSDRGQRGNEQYF.